One and the same sample provided the 11 T cell receptor beta chains below, sequenced in a study of cytomegalovirus exposure and HLA in healthy donors. The PCR had 60 Vbeta and 13 Jbeta primers. Profiled with immunoSEQ multiplex PCR; TCRdb holds only in-frame clones, not every one. The repertoire holds fewer than 200,000 clones, with about 80% as singletons. The sample was PBMCs. These receptors were obtained from a woman aged 25 to 45 in good health and CMV-seronegative.

This clone was observed once. The chain is built from TRBV27 and TRBJ2-4, with 8 bases that match TRBD1. The germline gives CDR1 MNHEY, CDR2 SMNVEV (reference sequence). The CDR3 has 14 residues. V was pared by 6 bases and J by 12 bases, with 13 bases of the junction left unmatched. As DNA, the CDR3 is TGTGCCAGCAGGTTAGCAGGGGGCGCCGGCAGTCAGTACTTC. Translating gives CASRLAGGAGSQYF.

This chain joins TRBV5-4 and TRBJ2-1; 9 bases match TRBD2. V was clipped by 3 bases and J by 0 bases; unmatched bases: 4. The CDR3 has 16 amino acids. Germline V gives CDR1 SGHNT, CDR2 YYREEE (reference sequence). The CDR3 sequence is CASSYLSGGSYNEQFF. The CDR3 DNA reads TGTGCCAGCAGCTACCTTAGCGGGGGCTCCTACAATGAGCAGTTCTTC.

CDR3 sequence reads: CASSVLGGYTEAFF. CDR3 DNA: TGTGCCAGCAGTGTATTGGGGGGGTACACTGAAGCTTTCTTT. J is TRBJ1-1 and V is TRBV28, with D possibly being TRBD1 (5 bases). V lost 5 bases and J lost 3, with 13 bases in between. The CDR3 length is 14 residues. Per germline, CDR1 MDHEN and CDR2 SYDVKM.

The chain couples TRBV4-3 to TRBJ2-1, with TRBD1 matching over 12 bases. The CDR3 is made up of 17 amino acids. V lost 6 bases to trimming and J lost 5 bases; unmatched junction nucleotides: 11. CDR1 LGHNA and CDR2 YSLEER come from the germline V gene. CDR3 protein: CASRRDRGRLGDNEQFF. The CDR3 nucleotides read TGCGCCAGCAGACGGGACAGGGGGCGCTTGGGCGACAATGAGCAGTTCTTC.

This clone was observed a single time. The rearrangement links TRBV5-4 to TRBJ1-4, with D uncertain. Germline V lookup: CDR1 SGHNT, CDR2 YYREEE (reference sequence). CDR3 size: 12 residues. Trimming stripped 2 bases from V and 7 bases from J, with 6 bases between. CDR3 loop: CASSLPGEKLFF. In nucleotides, the CDR3 is TGTGCCAGCAGCTTACCGGGTGAAAAACTGTTTTTT.

The J gene is TRBJ2-3, the V gene TRBV4-3, with TRBD2 matching 8 bases. The V and J ends lost 3 bases and 3 bases, in that order; junction bases with no gene match: 5. The V gene's germline CDR1 is LGHNA and CDR2 YSLEER. The CDR3 is made up of 15 amino acids. For the CDR3, the DNA is TGCGCCAGCAGCCAGGGACTAGGGGCAACAGATACGCAGTATTTT. Translating gives CASSQGLGATDTQYF.

V and J are TRBV9 and TRBJ2-2, with 7 bases matching TRBD1. The germline V gene has CDR1 SGDLS and CDR2 YYNGEE. The CDR3 length is 16 residues. Germline trimming cut 0 bases from V and 5 bases from J; bases unmatched to any gene: 7. The CDR3 is CASSVGGLQGTGELFF. For the CDR3, the DNA is TGTGCCAGCAGCGTAGGAGGGTTACAGGGGACCGGGGAGCTGTTTTTT. Using reference TRBV9 and TRBJ2-2 for the parts outside the CDR3, the full variable domain is DSGVTQTPKHLITATGQRVTLRCSPRSGDLSVYWYQQSLDQGLQFLIQYYNGEERAKGNILERFSAQQFPDLHSELNLSSLELGDSALYFCASSVGGLQGTGELFFGEGSRLTVL.

The chain has TRBV19 and TRBJ1-6; 8 positions match TRBD1. CDR1 and CDR2 from the germline V gene are LNHDA and SQIVND (reference sequence). The J segment lost 8 bases and the V segment lost 5 bases, leaving 8 bases of the junction unmatched. The CDR3 totals 15 residues. The CDR3 sequence is CASSSDRVGHSPLHF. The CDR3 DNA sequence: TGTGCCAGTAGTTCGGACAGGGTGGGGCATTCACCCCTCCACTTT.

The chain has TRBV2 and TRBJ2-3; D is possibly TRBD1 (6 bases). The V end lost 6 bases, the J end lost 0 bases, and 10 bases lay between the germline ends. Looked up from germline, CDR1 is SNHLY and CDR2 is FYNNEI. This CDR3 has 14 amino acids. The CDR3 reads CASRNQGSTDTQYF. Here the CDR3 DNA reads TGTGCCAGCAGAAATCAGGGGAGCACAGATACGCAGTATTTT.

Concerning this clone itself: At one end the junction does not follow the germline gene, possibly because of a read error. This chain links TRBV7-9 with TRBJ2-1; perhaps TRBD1 as D (5 bases). The CDR3 sequence is 12 residues long. Germline CDR1 SEHNR, CDR2 FQNEAQ (reference sequence). CDR3 nucleotide sequence: TGTTCCAGCAGCGCCGGCAGGGTGGACCAGTTCTTC. It yields the protein CSSSAGRVDQFF.

V and J are TRBV5-4 and TRBJ2-7, with 8 positions matching TRBD1. The V segment lost 1 base and the J segment 6 bases; nucleotides outside the gene matches: 3. CDR1 is SGHNT, CDR2 YYREEE, per germline (reference sequence). CDR3 size: 13 residues. CDR3: CASSLTGGTEQYF. CDR3 sequence (DNA): TGTGCCAGCAGCTTGACAGGGGGAACCGAGCAGTACTTC.